The entry that follows covers one T cell receptor (beta chain) sequence. The antigen remains unidentified. Libraries were prepared by immunoSEQ multiplex PCR; TCRdb keeps only in-frame clonotypes and omits some of them. The table lists about 66,000 clones, about three quarters of them singletons. These data are taken from a study of OX40 agonist ivuxolimab in advanced cancers. Study background: Patients took ivuxolimab, an agonistic anti-OX40 (CD134) antibody.

The germline V gene has CDR1 SGHRS and CDR2 YFSETQ. The V and J ends lost 2 bases and 5 bases respectively, with 11 bases between them. The CDR3 is 14 amino acids. Study-wide results and caveats: Both blood CD4+ and CD8+ T cells showed clonal growth by week 6 at 0.1 to 3.0 mg/kg.

The sampling schedule covered blood at baseline, cycle 4 day 1, and cycle 7 day 1. The material sequenced was CD4+ or CD8+ T cells sorted from blood, taken in a trial of the OX40 agonist ivuxolimab. The clonotype was recovered from an adult with an advanced solid tumor such as melanoma, head and neck, liver or kidney cancer. The J gene is TRBJ1-5, the V gene TRBV5-1, with TRBD1 as a possible D gene (6 bases). CDR3 in amino acids: CASSLQGTDQPQHF. The CDR3, as DNA: TGCGCCAGCAGCTTACAGGGTACCGATCAGCCCCAGCATTTT. Full variable domain (missing parts from reference TRBV5-1 and TRBJ1-5): KAGVTQTPRYLIKTRGQQVTLSCSPISGHRSVSWYQQTPGQGLQFLFEYFSETQRNKGNFPGRFSGRQFSNSRSEMNVSTLELGDSALYLCASSLQGTDQPQHFGDGTRLSIL.